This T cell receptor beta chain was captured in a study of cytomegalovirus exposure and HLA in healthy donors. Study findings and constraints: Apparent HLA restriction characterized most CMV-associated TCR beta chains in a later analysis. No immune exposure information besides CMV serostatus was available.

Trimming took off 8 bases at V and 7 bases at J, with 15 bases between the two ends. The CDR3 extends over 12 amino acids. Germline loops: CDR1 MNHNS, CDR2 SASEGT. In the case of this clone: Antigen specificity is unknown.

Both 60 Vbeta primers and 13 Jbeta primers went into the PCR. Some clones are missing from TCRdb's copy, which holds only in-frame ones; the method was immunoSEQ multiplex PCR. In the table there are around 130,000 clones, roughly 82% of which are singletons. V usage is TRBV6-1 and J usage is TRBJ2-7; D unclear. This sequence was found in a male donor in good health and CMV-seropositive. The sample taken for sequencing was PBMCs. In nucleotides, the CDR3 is TGTGCCAGCTCTATGAACCTAGAGGAGCAGTACTTC. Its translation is CASSMNLEEQYF.